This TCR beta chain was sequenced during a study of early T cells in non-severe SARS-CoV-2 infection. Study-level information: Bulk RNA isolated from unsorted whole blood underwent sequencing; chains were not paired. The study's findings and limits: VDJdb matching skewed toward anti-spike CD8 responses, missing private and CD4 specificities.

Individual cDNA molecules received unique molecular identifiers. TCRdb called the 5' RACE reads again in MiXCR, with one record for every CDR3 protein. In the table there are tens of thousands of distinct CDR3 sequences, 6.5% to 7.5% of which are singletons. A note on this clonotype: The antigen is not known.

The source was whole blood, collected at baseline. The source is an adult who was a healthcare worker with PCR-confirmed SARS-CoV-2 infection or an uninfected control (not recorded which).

CDR3 DNA sequence: TGTGCCAGCAGTTTACGGCAGAACTATGGCTACACCTTC. Translated: CASSLRQNYGYTF. The rearrangement uses TRBV28 and TRBJ1-2; D ambiguous. Germline-derived CDR1 and CDR2 are MDHEN and SYDVKM. The CDR3 runs to 13 residues. With 2 bases removed from V and 2 bases from J, the gap between germline ends came to 6 bases.